This T cell receptor (beta chain) was sequenced in a study of response to subunit inactivated influenza vaccine. V lost 2 bases to trimming and J lost 8 bases; unmatched junction nucleotides: 10. Germline V gene data show CDR1 as SQVTM and CDR2 as ANQGSEA. The CDR3 totals 15 residues. Concerning this clonotype: Its antigen is still unknown.

Findings and limits, study-wide: Only a handful of new T cells, the authors suggested, are recruited with each seasonal influenza vaccination.

TCRdb reprocessed the RT-PCR reads via MiXCR and lists one record per CDR3 protein. Of around 750,000 distinct CDR3 sequences listed, 21% are singletons. This receptor was taken from a man over 45 who received an inactivated influenza vaccine. This chain joins TRBV29-1 and TRBJ2-4, with 9 positions matching TRBD2. Sequencing was performed on PBMCs from blood, taken around 5 days after vaccination. This CDR3 is CSVEYLAGKGDIQYF. DNA of the CDR3: TGCAGCGTTGAATACCTAGCGGGAAAGGGGGACATTCAGTACTTC.